This T cell receptor (beta chain) was retrieved from a study of T cell changes during pregnancy in multiple sclerosis. Sequencing used immunoSEQ multiplex PCR; TCRdb keeps in-frame clones, though not all of them. This sample carries 80,000 to 95,000 clones, about 93% of them seen once, and the ten largest clones take more than 1.1%. The CDR3 has 14 amino acids. With 0 bases removed from V and 0 bases from J, the gap between germline ends came to 4 bases. Germline V gives CDR1 LNHNV, CDR2 YYDKDF (reference sequence). The sequence was obtained from a female donor in good health, enrolled as a control in a pregnancy study. The starting material was peripheral blood, obtained in the third trimester of pregnancy. The rearrangement uses TRBV15 and TRBJ2-3; no clear D gene. CDR3 coding DNA: TGTGCCACCAGCAGAGATCCGAGCACAGATACGCAGTATTTT. Protein: CATSRDPSTDTQYF. The complete variable domain, with remaining parts taken from reference TRBV15 and TRBJ2-3, reads DAMVIQNPRYQVTQFGKPVTLSCSQTLNHNVMYWYQQKSSQAPKLLFHYYDKDFNNEADTPDNFQSRRPNTSFCFLDIRSPGLGDTAMYLCATSRDPSTDTQYFGPGTRLTVL.